The entry that follows covers one TCR beta chain sequence. This CDR3 has 16 residues. Germline V gene lookup returns CDR1 KGHDR and CDR2 SFDVKD. The ends lost 2 bases at V and 4 bases at J; junction bases unmatched: 6. Enrolled during active infection, Seattle patients were then followed longitudinally. The data belong to a study of blood T cell repertoires in COVID-19. At the level of the study: The United States, Italy and Spain provided the acute and convalescent COVID-19 samples. From T cells, B-cell-depleted T cells, or PBMCs came the material, which was cDNA or gDNA.

Libraries were prepared by immunoSEQ multiplex PCR; TCRdb keeps only in-frame clonotypes and omits some of them. The sample lists 410,000 or so clones; approximately 90% were seen once. The sample comprised peripheral blood. The clonotype comes from a woman in her thirties or forties with COVID-19, enrolled during active disease. The chain joins TRBV24-1 to TRBJ1-3, with 8 bases that match TRBD1. In DNA, the CDR3 is TGTGCCACCAGTGATTCCGGACAGGGAATAGGAAACACCATATATTTT. This translates into CATSDSGQGIGNTIYF.